This T cell receptor (beta chain) is from a study of Ad26.COV2.S vaccination and SARS-CoV-2 variants (dated by TCRdb to the early 2020s). For the wider study: Vaccine-arm donors were drawn from COV1001, a multicentre, randomized, double-blind, placebo-controlled phase I-IIa trial of Ad26.COV2.S in healthy adults. TCRbeta repertoire sequencing was used to assess the specificity and breadth of SARS-CoV-2-reactive T cell receptors after Ad26.COV2.S vaccination. The TCR-sequenced set comprised approximately 32 samples: approximately 19 Ad26.COV2.S vaccine recipients, 5 placebo recipients and 8 SARS-CoV-2 convalescent individuals. Ad26.COV2.S was administered intramuscularly at a dose of 5x10^10 or 1x10^11 viral particles, either as one shot or as two shots given 56 days apart. Investigators did not know the trial group allocation while performing experiments and assessing outcomes. Trial participants were randomized into five groups of five, in which low-dose or high-dose Ad26.COV2.S was given once or twice, or placebo was given on both occasions.

The treatment or condition label for this specimen denotes: 19 received Ad26.COV2.S at low or high dose, single or two shots; several received placebo; per-sample allocation not given. Repertoires of vaccine and placebo recipients were sequenced from samples taken on day 63 after the first injection. Cohort 1b enrolled 25 or so adults aged 18-55 years at a single site in Boston, USA, between 29 July and 7 August 2020. Ad26.COV2.S was a replication-incompetent adenovirus type 26 vector expressing a prefusion-stabilized SARS-CoV-2 spike protein from the original Wuhan strain. Trimming costs V 6 bases and J 0 bases, and their ends lie 13 bases apart. From the cysteine up to the phenylalanine, the CDR3 has a length of 15 residues. The retained sequence is limited to the CDR3, 45 bases, with the frame set at the first base. CDR1 and CDR2 were assigned from the germline V gene as MNHEY and SVGAGI. The immunoSEQ Assay was the method used to sequence TCRbeta CDR3 regions. After extraction, genomic DNA underwent amplification by bias-controlled multiplex PCR, followed by high-throughput sequencing. In the original analysis: To quantify the absolute abundance of every unique TCRbeta CDR3 region, sequences were collapsed and filtered. Usable DNA was measured by amplifying reference genes present in all nucleated cells, and TCRbeta template counts were normalized to that usable DNA to estimate T cell fraction. Repertoire TCRs were annotated as SARS-CoV-2-specific when V gene, CDR3 amino acid sequence and J gene were exactly matched to a known reactive TCR set. The reference SARS-CoV-2 TCR set was derived from MIRA and filtered for enrichment in COVID-19-positive ImmuneCODE repertoires, a step that removed public or cross-reactive TCRs. Based on the MIRA antigens, annotated TCRs were further analysed at the level of specific ORF or position within ORF. Breadth was defined as annotated unique rearrangements over total unique productive rearrangements; depth was the summed frequency of those rearrangements. Group comparisons of TCR breadth used two-sided Wilcoxon rank-sum tests. TCRdb's version of the immuneACCESS table is confined to in-frame rearrangements and falls short of the full clone set. An unresolved V gene accounts for under half of the shortfall where checked; the remainder is of unknown origin. V and J calls and clone size come straight from that table; D and trimming were deduced from the DNA. Within this sample are about 680,000 clones, with more than 80% of them counted one time only. The top ten clonotypes cover around 1.4% of the sample.

Comments on this clone: Its antigen is unknown. Base qualities are not at hand, and no much larger clone is one base apart.

On the study overall, not on this receptor specifically: The study was not powered for comparison of responses between vaccine doses or regimens. It was noted by the authors that total T cell responses may have been underestimated by the TCR breadth and depth analyses. Vaccine and placebo recipients had comparable non-spike TCR breadth, which fits with the vaccine containing only spike. Spike-specific TCR breadth was higher in Ad26.COV2.S recipients than in placebo recipients (P = 0.0014). After vaccination, spike-specific CD8+ and CD4+ T cell responses were reported to show substantial breadth.

This receptor was identified in a person aged 18-65 years who received the Ad26.COV2.S COVID-19 vaccine or a placebo. This specimen was peripheral blood, taken in a trial of Ad26.COV2.S vaccine versus placebo. The chain employs TRBV6-5 and TRBJ2-3, and the D gene may be TRBD2, 5 bases matching. The base sequence is TGTGCCAGCAGACCCACTGGCGGGAGCACAGATACGCAGTATTTT. Its protein reads: CASRPTGGSTDTQYF.